The 21 T cell receptor beta chains below come from one sample, sequenced in a study of response to subunit inactivated influenza vaccine. A single record per CDR3 protein comes from TCRdb applying MiXCR to the RT-PCR reads. The data contain fewer than 400,000 distinct CDR3 sequences, 20% to 25% of them singletons. The specimen comprised PBMCs from blood, sampled less than 22 months after vaccination. Receptor source: a man aged 50 to 69 who received an inactivated influenza vaccine.

The table lists this clonotype with a few counts. The rearrangement links TRBV12-3 or TRBV12-4 to TRBJ2-7; D possibly corresponds to TRBD2 (5 bases). This CDR3 region has 14 residues. V dropped 5 bases and J dropped 2 bases, with 13 bases sitting between them. CDR3 loop: CASSGGRGAYEQYF. CDR3 coding DNA: TGTGCCAGCAGTGGAGGACGTGGTGCCTACGAGCAGTACTTC.

V and J are TRBV10-3 and TRBJ1-4; D perhaps matches TRBD1 (5 bases). Germline V gene sequence: CDR1 ENHRY, CDR2 SYGVKD. V was trimmed by 0 bases and J by 8 bases, leaving 16 bases between them. The CDR3 is made up of 16 amino acids. CDR3 in DNA: TGTGCCATCAGTGAGTCCGCGGGGATGTCAGGGGAAAAACTGTTTTTT. It specifies CAISESAGMSGEKLFF.

This clonotype was seen only a few times. The rearrangement links TRBV12-3 or TRBV12-4 to TRBJ2-2, with D possibly called TRBD1 or TRBD2 (5 bases each). Deletions cut 5 bases from V and 4 bases from J, with 17 bases between. CDR3 size: 16 residues. This CDR3 is CASSRRLGTRTGELFF. CDR3 DNA: TGTGCCAGCAGTCGCCGGCTGGGGACGCGCACCGGGGAGCTGTTTTTT.

This clonotype occurred a few times. The rearrangement joins TRBV7-8 to TRBJ1-3; TRBD1 matches 8 bases. After removal of 2 bases from V and 1 base from J, the junction contained 1 base not matched to a gene. From germline, CDR1 is SGHVS and CDR2 FQNEAQ. The CDR3 length is 15 residues. For the CDR3, the DNA is TGTGCCAGCAGCTTACAGGGGGCGTCTGGAAACACCATATATTTT. Translated, it gives CASSLQGASGNTIYF.

The rearrangement joins TRBV29-1 to TRBJ2-1; D gene ambiguous. The CDR3 runs 14 residues. From germline, CDR1 is SQVTM and CDR2 ANQGSEA. Trimming took 4 bases from V and 2 from J, leaving 12 bases between them. CDR3: CSVASRITYNEQFF. In DNA form, the CDR3 reads TGCAGCGTTGCGAGTCGAATAACCTACAATGAGCAGTTCTTC.

The genes are TRBV5-1 and TRBJ2-1; weak D call: TRBD1 (6 bases). The V gene lost 3 bases and the J gene lost 10 bases, with 29 bases spanning the gap. Per the germline V gene, CDR1 is SGHRS and CDR2 is YFSETQ. The CDR3 spans 18 residues. The CDR3 protein is CASSSGTGLVGGSREQFF. The DNA for the CDR3 is TGCGCCAGCAGCTCGGGAACCGGACTGGTAGGGGGAAGTCGGGAGCAGTTCTTC.

Only a few counts were recorded for this clonotype. Its ends do not fully match the called genes, so a read error is possible. The V call is TRBV11-2, the J call TRBJ1-2, with 7 bases aligning to TRBD1. The length of the CDR3 is 13 residues. The germline CDR1 and CDR2 sequences are SGHAT and FQNNGV. The CDR3 DNA is TGTGCCAGCAGTTTCGACAGGGATTATGCCTACACCTTC. Encoded protein: CASSFDRDYAYTF.

This clonotype was observed a handful of times. The chain recombines TRBV6-1 with TRBJ2-7; 9 bases align to TRBD1. The germline V gene encodes CDR1 MNHNS and CDR2 SASEGT. V lost 7 bases, J lost 7 bases, and 5 bases stayed unmatched. The CDR3 length is 12 residues. As DNA, the CDR3 is TGTGCCAGCACGGGACAGGGTGAAGAGCAGTACTTC. Residues: CASTGQGEEQYF.

V gene TRBV11-2 combines with J gene TRBJ1-1, with 10 bases aligning to TRBD1. V was clipped by 4 bases and J by 4 bases; unmatched bases: 12. CDR1 is SGHAT, CDR2 FQNNGV, per germline. The CDR3 runs 17 residues. This CDR3 is CASSSLGQGLSGTEAFF. DNA for the CDR3: TGTGCCAGCAGCTCGTTGGGACAGGGGTTGTCGGGCACTGAAGCTTTCTTT.

This clonotype occurred a few times. A read error may account for a junction end that differs from germline. The V and J genes are TRBV10-3 and TRBJ1-4; no clear D. The CDR3 sequence is 10 residues long. Germline V lookup: CDR1 ENHRY, CDR2 SYGVKD. The chain's CDR3 is CAISLGQNDF. CDR3 sequence (DNA): TGTGCCATCAGTCTAGGGCAAAACGATTTT.

This clonotype occurred a few times. This chain links TRBV20-1 with TRBJ1-5, with D hard to call. The V end was cut by 0 bases, the J end by 7 bases, with 10 bases between. The CDR3 covers 13 residues. CDR1 is DFQATT, CDR2 SNEGSKA, per germline (reference sequence). CDR3 sequence (DNA): TGCAGTGCTAGAGACCACATCTCCCAGCCCCAGCATTTT. It yields the protein CSARDHISQPQHF.

This chain links TRBV5-6 with TRBJ2-3; D gene uncertain. Germline lookup yields CDR1 SGHDT and CDR2 YYEEEE. Trimming cost V 0 bases and J 4 bases, with 15 bases left between them. The CDR3 extends over 16 amino acids. In nucleotides, the CDR3 is TGTGCCAGCAGCTTGGATCTCATGGTAGGGTCAGATACGCAGTATTTT. This translates into CASSLDLMVGSDTQYF.

The rearrangement joins TRBV9 to TRBJ2-7, with 8 bases lining up with TRBD1. Germline loops: CDR1 SGDLS, CDR2 YYNGEE. The ends lost 3 bases at V and 0 bases at J; junction bases unmatched: 8. The CDR3 covers 16 residues. The CDR3 spells CASSAYSGTGSYEQYF. The DNA for the CDR3 is TGTGCCAGCAGCGCTTACTCCGGGACAGGCTCCTACGAGCAGTACTTC.

The J gene is TRBJ2-7, the V gene TRBV2, with TRBD1 matching 7 bases. In germline, CDR1 is SNHLY, CDR2 FYNNEI. The CDR3 is 13 residues long. Losses at the gene ends were 6 bases for V and 2 bases for J; bases not matched to a gene: 4. The CDR3 DNA is TGTGCCAGCAGGTATGGGACAGCCTACGAGCAGTACTTC. Its translation: CASRYGTAYEQYF.

The DNA of the CDR3 is TGTGCCATCAGCGACCCTTCCCGCGGGGGGGTTGGAGATACGCAGTATTTT. This gives the protein CAISDPSRGGVGDTQYF. V is TRBV10-3 and J is TRBJ2-3; 9 bases fit TRBD2. The germline V gene has CDR1 ENHRY and CDR2 SYGVKD. CDR3 size: 17 residues. V lost 6 bases to trimming and J lost 5 bases; unmatched junction nucleotides: 15.

V is TRBV5-5 and J is TRBJ2-2, with 8 bases that match TRBD1. This CDR3 is built from 16 residues. Per germline, CDR1 SGHKS and CDR2 YYEKEE (reference sequence). With V trimmed by 4 bases and J by 1 base, 6 bases remained unmatched. The CDR3 coding sequence is TGTGCCAGCAGCCAGGACAGGGTTTTGAACACCGGGGAGCTGTTTTTT. This encodes CASSQDRVLNTGELFF. Supplemented by reference TRBV5-5 and TRBJ2-2, the full variable domain reads DAGVTQSPTHLIKTRGQQVTLRCSPISGHKSVSWYQQVLGQGPQFIFQYYEKEERGRGNFPDRFSARQFPNYSSELNVNALLLGDSALYLCASSQDRVLNTGELFFGEGSRLTVL.

This clonotype was counted only a few times. This chain joins TRBV12-3 or TRBV12-4 and TRBJ1-2; no reliable D call. This CDR3 has 14 amino acids. The V end lost 1 base, the J end lost 3 bases, and 9 bases lay between the germline ends. This CDR3 is CASSLGPAHYGYTF. The CDR3 DNA reads as TGTGCCAGCAGTTTAGGCCCAGCTCACTATGGCTACACCTTC.

A few counts support this clonotype. This sequence joins TRBV29-1 and TRBJ2-3; D uncertain. V dropped 4 bases and J dropped 5 bases, with 10 bases sitting between them. Germline V gene sequence: CDR1 SQVTM, CDR2 ANQGSEA. This CDR3 has 12 amino acids. Here the CDR3 reads CSVGAPGDTQYF. For the CDR3, the DNA is TGCAGCGTTGGGGCACCGGGAGATACGCAGTATTTT.

This clonotype was seen repeatedly, ten times or more. The chain combines TRBV7-9 with TRBJ2-7, with TRBD2 identical over 7 bases. With V trimmed by 5 bases and J by 2 bases, 6 bases remained unmatched. The V gene's germline CDR1 is SEHNR and CDR2 FQNEAQ (reference sequence). CDR3 length: 14 amino acids. CDR3 residues: CASSPAGIAYEQYF. The DNA for the CDR3 is TGTGCCAGCAGCCCAGCGGGGATTGCCTACGAGCAGTACTTC.

The J gene is TRBJ1-5, the V gene TRBV4-1; no firm D call. Germline lookup yields CDR1 MGHRA and CDR2 YSYEKL. The ends were cut back, 1 base at V and 1 base at J, with 8 bases in the middle. This CDR3 has 15 amino acids. CDR3 in DNA: TGCGCCAGCAGCCAAGTGGGTGGCAGCAATCAGCCCCAGCATTTT. Translation gives CASSQVGGSNQPQHF.

In this sample, this clonotype turned up a few times. The CDR3 DNA is TGCGCCAGCAGCTTTTTAGGGGGCGAGGCTTTCTTT. This sequence encodes CASSFLGGEAFF. The V call is TRBV5-1, the J call TRBJ1-1, with 7 bases lining up with TRBD1. The germline V gene encodes CDR1 SGHRS and CDR2 YFSETQ. The J segment lost 11 bases and the V segment lost 2 bases, leaving 6 bases of the junction unmatched. CDR3 length equals 12 residues.